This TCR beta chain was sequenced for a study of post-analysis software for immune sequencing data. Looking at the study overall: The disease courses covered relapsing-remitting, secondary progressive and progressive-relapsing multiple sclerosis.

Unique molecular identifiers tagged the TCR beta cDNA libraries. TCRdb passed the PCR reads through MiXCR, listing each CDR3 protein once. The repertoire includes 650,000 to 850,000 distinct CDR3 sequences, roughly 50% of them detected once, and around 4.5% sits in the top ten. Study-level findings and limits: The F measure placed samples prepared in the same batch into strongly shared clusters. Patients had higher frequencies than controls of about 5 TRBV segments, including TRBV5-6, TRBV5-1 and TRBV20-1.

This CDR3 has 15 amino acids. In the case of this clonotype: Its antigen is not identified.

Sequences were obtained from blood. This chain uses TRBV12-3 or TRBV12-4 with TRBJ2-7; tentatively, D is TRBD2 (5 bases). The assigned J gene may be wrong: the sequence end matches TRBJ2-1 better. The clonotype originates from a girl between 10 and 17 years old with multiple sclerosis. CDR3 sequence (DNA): TGTGCCAGCAGTCTCCAGCGGCCGCAGCACAATGAGCAGTTCTTC. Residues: CASSLQRPQHNEQFF.